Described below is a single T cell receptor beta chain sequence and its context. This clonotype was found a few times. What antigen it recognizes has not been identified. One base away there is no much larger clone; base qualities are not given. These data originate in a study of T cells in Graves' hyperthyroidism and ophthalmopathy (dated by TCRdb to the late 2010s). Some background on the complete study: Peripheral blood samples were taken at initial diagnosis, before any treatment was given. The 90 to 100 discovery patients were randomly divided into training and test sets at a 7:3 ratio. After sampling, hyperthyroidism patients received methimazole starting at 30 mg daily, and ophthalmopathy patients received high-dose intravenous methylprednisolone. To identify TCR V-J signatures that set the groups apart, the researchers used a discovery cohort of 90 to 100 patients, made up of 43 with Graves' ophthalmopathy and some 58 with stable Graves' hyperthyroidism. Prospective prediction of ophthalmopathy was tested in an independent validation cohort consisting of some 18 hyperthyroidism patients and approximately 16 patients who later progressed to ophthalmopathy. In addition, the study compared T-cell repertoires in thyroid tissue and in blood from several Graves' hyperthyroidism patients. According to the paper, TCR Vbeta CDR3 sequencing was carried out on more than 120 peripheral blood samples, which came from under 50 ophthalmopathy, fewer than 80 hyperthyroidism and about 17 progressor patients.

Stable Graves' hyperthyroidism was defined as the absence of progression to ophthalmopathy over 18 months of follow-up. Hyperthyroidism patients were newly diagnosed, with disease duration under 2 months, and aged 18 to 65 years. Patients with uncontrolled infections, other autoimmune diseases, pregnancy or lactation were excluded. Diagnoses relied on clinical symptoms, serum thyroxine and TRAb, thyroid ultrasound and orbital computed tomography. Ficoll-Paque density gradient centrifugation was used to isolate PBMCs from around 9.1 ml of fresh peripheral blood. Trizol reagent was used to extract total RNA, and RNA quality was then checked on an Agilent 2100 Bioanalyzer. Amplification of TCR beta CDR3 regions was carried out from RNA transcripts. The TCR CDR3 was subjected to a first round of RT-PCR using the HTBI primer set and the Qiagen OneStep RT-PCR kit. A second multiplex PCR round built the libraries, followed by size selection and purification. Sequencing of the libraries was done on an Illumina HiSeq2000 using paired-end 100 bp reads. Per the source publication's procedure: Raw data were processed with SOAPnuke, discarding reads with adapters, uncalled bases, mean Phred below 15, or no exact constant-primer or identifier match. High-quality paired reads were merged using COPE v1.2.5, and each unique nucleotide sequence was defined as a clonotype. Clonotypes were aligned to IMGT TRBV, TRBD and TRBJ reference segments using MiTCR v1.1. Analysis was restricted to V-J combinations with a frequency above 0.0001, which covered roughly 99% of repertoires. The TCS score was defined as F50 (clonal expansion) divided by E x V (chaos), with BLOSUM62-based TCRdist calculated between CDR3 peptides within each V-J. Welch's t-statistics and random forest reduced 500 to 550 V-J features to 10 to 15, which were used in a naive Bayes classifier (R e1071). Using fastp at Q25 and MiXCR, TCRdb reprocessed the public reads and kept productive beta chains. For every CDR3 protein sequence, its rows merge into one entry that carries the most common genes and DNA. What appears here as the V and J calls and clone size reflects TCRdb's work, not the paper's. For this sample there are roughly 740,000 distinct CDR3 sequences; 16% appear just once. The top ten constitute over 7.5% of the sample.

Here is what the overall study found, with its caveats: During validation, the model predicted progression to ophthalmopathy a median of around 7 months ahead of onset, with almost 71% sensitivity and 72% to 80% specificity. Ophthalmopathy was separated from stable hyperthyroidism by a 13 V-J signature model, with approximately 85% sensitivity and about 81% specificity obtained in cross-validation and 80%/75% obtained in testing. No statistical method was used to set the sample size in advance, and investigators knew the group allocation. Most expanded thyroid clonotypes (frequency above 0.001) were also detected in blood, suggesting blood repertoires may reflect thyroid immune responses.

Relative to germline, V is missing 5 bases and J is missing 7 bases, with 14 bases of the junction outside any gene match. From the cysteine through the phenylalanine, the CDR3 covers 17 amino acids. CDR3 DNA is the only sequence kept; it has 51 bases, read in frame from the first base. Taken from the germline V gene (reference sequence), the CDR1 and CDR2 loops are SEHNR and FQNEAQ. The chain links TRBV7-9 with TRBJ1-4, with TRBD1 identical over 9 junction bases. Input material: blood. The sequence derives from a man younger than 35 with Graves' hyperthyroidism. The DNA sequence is TGTGCCAGCAGCCCAAAACAGGGGGCAAATCGCATTGAAAAACTGTTTTTT. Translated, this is CASSPKQGANRIEKLFF.